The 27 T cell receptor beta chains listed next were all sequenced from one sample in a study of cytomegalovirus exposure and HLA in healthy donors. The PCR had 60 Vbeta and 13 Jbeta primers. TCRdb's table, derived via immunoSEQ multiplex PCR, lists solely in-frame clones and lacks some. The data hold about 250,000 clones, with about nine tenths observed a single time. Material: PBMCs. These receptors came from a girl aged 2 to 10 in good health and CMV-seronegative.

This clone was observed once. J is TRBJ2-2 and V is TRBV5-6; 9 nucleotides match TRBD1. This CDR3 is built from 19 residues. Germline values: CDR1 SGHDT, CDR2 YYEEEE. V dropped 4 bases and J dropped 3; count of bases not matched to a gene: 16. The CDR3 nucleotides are TGTGCCAGCAGCCCGCCCCCGGACAGGGGCTATTCCTACACCGGGGAGCTGTTTTTT. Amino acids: CASSPPPDRGYSYTGELFF.

Here the CDR3 DNA reads TGTGCCAGTAAGGCGGGAGGCGGGGGCAATGAGCAGTTCTTC. Its protein is CASKAGGGGNEQFF. The chain links TRBV19 to TRBJ2-1, with TRBD2 matching over 8 bases. With 7 bases clipped from V and 6 bases from J, the junction kept 8 bases outside the gene matches. The length of the CDR3 is 14 residues. The germline CDR1 and CDR2 sequences are LNHDA and SQIVND (reference sequence).

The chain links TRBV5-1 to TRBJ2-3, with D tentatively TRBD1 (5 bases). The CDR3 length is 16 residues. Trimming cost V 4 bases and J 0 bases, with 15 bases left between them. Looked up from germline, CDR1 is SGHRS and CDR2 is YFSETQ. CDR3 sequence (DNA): TGCGCCAGCAGCCACCTAGACAGCCTGAGCACAGATACGCAGTATTTT. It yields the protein CASSHLDSLSTDTQYF.

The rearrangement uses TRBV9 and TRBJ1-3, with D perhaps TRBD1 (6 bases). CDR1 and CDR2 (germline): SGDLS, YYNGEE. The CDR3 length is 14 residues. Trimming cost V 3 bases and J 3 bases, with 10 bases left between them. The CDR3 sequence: CASSATGVGNTIYF. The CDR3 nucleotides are TGTGCCAGCAGCGCGACAGGAGTTGGAAACACCATATATTTT.

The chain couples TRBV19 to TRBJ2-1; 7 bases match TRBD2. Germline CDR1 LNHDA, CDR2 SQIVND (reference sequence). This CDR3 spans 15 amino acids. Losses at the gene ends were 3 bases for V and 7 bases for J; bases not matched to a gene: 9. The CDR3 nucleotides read TGTGCCAGTAGTATTTGGTTCGGGAGGTTAAATGAGCAGTTCTTC. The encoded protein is CASSIWFGRLNEQFF.

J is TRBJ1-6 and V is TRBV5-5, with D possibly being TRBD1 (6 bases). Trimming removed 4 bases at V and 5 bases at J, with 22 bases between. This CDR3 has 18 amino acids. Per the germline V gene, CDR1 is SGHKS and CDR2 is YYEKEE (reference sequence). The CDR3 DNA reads TGTGCCAGCAGCCCTATTCCCGCAGGGGATGACAATAATTCACCCCTCCACTTT. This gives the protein CASSPIPAGDDNNSPLHF.

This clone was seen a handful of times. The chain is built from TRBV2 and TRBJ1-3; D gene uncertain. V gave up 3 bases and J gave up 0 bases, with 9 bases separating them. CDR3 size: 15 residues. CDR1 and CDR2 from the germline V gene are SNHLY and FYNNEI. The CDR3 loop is CASSESEHSGNTIYF. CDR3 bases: TGTGCCAGCAGTGAGTCAGAACACTCTGGAAACACCATATATTTT.

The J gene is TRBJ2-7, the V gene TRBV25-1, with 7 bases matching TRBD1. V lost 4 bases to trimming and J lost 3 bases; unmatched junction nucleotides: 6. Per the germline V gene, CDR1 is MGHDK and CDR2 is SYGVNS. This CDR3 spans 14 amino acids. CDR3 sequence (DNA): TGTGCCAGCAGTGTTGGGGACAGTCGCTACGAGCAGTACTTC. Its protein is CASSVGDSRYEQYF.

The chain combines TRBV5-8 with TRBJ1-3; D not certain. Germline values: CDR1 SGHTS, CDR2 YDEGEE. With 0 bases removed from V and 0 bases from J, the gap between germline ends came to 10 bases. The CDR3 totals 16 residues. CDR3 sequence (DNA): TGTGCCAGCAGCTTGGGACTCACGAGCTCTGGAAACACCATATATTTT. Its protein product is CASSLGLTSSGNTIYF.

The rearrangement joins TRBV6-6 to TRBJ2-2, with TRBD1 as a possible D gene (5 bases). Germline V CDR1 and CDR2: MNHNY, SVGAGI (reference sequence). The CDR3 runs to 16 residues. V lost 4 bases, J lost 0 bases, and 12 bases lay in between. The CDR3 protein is CASSLQDRANTGELFF. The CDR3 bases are TGTGCCAGCAGTTTACAGGACCGCGCGAACACCGGGGAGCTGTTTTTT.

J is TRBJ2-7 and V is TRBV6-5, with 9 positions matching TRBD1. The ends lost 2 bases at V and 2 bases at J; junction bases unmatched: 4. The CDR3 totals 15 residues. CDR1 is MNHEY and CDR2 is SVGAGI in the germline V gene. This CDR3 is CASSYKGTGTYEQYF. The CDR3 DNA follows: TGTGCCAGCAGTTACAAAGGGACAGGGACCTACGAGCAGTACTTC.

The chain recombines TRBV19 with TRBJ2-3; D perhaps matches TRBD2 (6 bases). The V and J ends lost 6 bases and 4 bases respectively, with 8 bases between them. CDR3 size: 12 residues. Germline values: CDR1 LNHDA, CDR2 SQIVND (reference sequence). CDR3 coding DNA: TGTGCCAGTAGCGGGGGTTCAGATACGCAGTATTTT. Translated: CASSGGSDTQYF. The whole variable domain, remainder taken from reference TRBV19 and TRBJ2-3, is DGGITQSPKYLFRKEGQNVTLSCEQNLNHDAMYWYRQDPGQGLRLIYYSQIVNDFQKGDIAEGYSVSREKKESFPLTVTSAQKNPTAFYLCASSGGSDTQYFGPGTRLTVL.

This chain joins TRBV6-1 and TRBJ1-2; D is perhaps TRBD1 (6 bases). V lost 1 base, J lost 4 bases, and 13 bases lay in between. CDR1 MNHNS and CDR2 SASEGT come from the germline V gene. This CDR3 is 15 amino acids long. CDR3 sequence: CASSEGQEVVYGYTF. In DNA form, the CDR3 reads TGTGCCAGCAGTGAAGGACAGGAGGTGGTCTATGGCTACACCTTC.

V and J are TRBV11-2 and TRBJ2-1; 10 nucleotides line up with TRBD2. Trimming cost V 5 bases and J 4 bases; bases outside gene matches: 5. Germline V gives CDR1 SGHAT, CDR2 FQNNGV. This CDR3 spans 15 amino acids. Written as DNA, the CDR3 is TGTGCCAGCAGCAGGACTAGCGGTACATACAATGAGCAGTTCTTC. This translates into CASSRTSGTYNEQFF.

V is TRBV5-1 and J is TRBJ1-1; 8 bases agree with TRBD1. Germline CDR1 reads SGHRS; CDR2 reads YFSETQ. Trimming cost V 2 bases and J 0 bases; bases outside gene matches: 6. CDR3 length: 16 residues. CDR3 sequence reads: CASSFEQGGLNTEAFF. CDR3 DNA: TGCGCCAGCAGCTTCGAACAGGGGGGGTTGAACACTGAAGCTTTCTTT.

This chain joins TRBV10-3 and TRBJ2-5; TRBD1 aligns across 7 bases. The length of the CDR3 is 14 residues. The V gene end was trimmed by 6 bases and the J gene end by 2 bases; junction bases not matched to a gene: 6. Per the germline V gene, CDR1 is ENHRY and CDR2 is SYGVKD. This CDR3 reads CAIRRDREQETQYF. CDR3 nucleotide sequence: TGTGCCATCAGGAGGGACAGAGAACAAGAGACCCAGTACTTC.

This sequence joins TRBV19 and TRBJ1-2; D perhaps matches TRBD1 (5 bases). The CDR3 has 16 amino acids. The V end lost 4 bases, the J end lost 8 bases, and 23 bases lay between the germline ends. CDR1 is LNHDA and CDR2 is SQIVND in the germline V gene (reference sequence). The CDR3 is CASSTGLLSGLTGYTF. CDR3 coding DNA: TGTGCCAGTAGTACAGGCTTACTTTCGGGACTAACAGGCTACACCTTC.

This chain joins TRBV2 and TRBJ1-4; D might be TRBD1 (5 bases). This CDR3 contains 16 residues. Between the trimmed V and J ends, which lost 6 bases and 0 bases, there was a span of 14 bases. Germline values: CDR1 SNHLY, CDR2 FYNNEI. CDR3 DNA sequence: TGTGCCAGCAGAGGGGCAGGAACGACAACTAATGAAAAACTGTTTTTT. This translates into CASRGAGTTTNEKLFF. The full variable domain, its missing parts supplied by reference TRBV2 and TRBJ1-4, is EPEVTQTPSHQVTQMGQEVILRCVPISNHLYFYWYRQILGQKVEFLVSFYNNEISEKSEIFDDQFSVERPDGSNFTLKIRSTKLEDSAMYFCASRGAGTTTNEKLFFGSGTQLSVL.

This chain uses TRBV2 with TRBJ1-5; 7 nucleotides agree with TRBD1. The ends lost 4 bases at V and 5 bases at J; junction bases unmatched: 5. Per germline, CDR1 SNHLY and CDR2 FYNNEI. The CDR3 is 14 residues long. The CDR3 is CASSVGTAYQPQHF. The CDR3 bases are TGTGCCAGCAGTGTCGGGACAGCATATCAGCCCCAGCATTTT.

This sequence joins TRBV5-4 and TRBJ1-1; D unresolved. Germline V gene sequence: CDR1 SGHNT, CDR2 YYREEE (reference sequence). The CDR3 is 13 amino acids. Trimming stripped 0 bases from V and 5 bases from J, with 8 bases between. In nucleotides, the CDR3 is TGTGCCAGCAGCTTGGTTGGTCAGACTGAAGCTTTCTTT. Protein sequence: CASSLVGQTEAFF.

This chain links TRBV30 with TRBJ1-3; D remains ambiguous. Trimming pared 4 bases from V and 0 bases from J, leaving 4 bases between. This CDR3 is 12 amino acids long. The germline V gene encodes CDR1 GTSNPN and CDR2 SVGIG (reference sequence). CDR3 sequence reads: CAWTGSGNTIYF. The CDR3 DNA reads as TGTGCCTGGACGGGCTCTGGAAACACCATATATTTT.

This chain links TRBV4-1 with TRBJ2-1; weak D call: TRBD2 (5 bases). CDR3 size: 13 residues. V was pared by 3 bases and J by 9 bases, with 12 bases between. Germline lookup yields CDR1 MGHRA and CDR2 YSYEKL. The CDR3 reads CASSHPGFGEQFF. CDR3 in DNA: TGCGCCAGCAGCCACCCGGGGTTCGGTGAGCAGTTCTTC.

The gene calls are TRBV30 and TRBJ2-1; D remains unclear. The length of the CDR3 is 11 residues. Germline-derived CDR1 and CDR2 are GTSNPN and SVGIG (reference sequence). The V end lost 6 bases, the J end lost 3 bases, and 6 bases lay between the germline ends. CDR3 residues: CACSHYNEQFF. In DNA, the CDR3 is TGTGCCTGTAGCCACTACAATGAGCAGTTCTTC. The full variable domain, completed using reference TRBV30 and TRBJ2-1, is SQTIHQWPATLVQPVGSPLSLECTVEGTSNPNLYWYRQAAGRGLQLLFYSVGIGQISSEVPQNLSASRPQDRQFILSSKKLLLSDSGFYLCACSHYNEQFFGPGTRLTVL.

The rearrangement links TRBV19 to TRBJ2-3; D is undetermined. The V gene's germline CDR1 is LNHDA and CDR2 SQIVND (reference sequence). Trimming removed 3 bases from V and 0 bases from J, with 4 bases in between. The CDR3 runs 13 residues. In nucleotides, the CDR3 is TGTGCCAGTAGTATCCAGAGCACAGATACGCAGTATTTT. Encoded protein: CASSIQSTDTQYF.

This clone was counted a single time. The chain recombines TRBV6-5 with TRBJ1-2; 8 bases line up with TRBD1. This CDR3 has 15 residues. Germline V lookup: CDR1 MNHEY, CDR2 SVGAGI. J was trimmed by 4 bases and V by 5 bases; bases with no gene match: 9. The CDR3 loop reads CASSHHLTGGYGYTF. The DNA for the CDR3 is TGTGCCAGCAGTCACCACCTCACAGGGGGCTATGGCTACACCTTC.

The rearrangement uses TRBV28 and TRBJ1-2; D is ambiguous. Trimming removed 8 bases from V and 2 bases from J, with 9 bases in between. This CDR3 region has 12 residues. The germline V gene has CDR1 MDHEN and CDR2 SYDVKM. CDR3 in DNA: TGTGCCAGCTGGAGAGGGAACTATGGCTACACCTTC. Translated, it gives CASWRGNYGYTF.

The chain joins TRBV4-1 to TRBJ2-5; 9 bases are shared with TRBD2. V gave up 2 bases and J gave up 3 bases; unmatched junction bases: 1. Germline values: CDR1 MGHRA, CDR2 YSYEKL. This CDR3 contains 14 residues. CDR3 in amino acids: CASSQIAGEETQYF. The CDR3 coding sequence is TGCGCCAGCAGCCAAATAGCGGGAGAAGAGACCCAGTACTTC.